A single sample gave rise to the 26 T cell receptor beta chains below, sequenced in a study of T cell responses to AZD1222 COVID-19 vaccine. Assay: immunoSEQ multiplex PCR; the TCRdb copy retains only in-frame clones and omits some. Counted here are about 150,000 clones, roughly 90% occurring once; the ten biggest clones make up roughly 3.2%. This sample comprised peripheral blood, obtained 28 days after the second AZD1222 dose. The receptor set was obtained from an adult who received the AZD1222 COVID-19 vaccine.

The chain joins TRBV4-1 to TRBJ1-5; possibly TRBD1 for D (5 bases). Germline assignment: CDR1 MGHRA and CDR2 YSYEKL. Trimming cost V 0 bases and J 2 bases, with 5 bases left between them. CDR3 length equals 14 residues. The CDR3 sequence is CASSQEGGNQPQHF. DNA of the CDR3: TGCGCCAGCAGCCAAGAAGGGGGCAATCAGCCCCAGCATTTT.

CDR3 region: CSVVTARGEQYF. In DNA form, the CDR3 reads TGCAGCGTAGTGACAGCCCGAGGCGAGCAGTACTTC. This chain uses TRBV29-1 with TRBJ2-7; maybe TRBD1 (5 bases). V lost 6 bases, J lost 6 bases, and 15 bases lay in between. The CDR3 loop spans 12 amino acids. Germline V CDR1 and CDR2: SQVTM, ANQGSEA.

V and J are TRBV7-2 and TRBJ2-7; 7 nucleotides agree with TRBD1. The CDR3 is 15 residues long. V was clipped by 2 bases and J by 3 bases; unmatched bases: 7. Germline V gives CDR1 SGHTA, CDR2 FQGNSA. The CDR3 reads CASSLKGDRFYEQYF. The DNA for the CDR3 is TGTGCCAGCAGCTTAAAGGGGGACAGATTCTACGAGCAGTACTTC. Full variable domain (missing parts from reference TRBV7-2 and TRBJ2-7): GAGVSQSPSNKVTEKGKDVELRCDPISGHTALYWYRQSLGQGLEFLIYFQGNSAPDKSGLPSDRFSAERTGGSVSTLTIQRTQQEDSAVYLCASSLKGDRFYEQYFGPGTRLTVT.

This chain joins TRBV10-3 and TRBJ2-5; 9 bases are shared with TRBD1. V trimming: 4 bases; J trimming: 5 bases; junction bases outside the gene matches: 11. The germline gives CDR1 ENHRY, CDR2 SYGVKD. This CDR3 region has 16 residues. CDR3 in DNA: TGTGCCATCAGTGGGCAACCGGGACAGGGTGGCGAGACCCAGTACTTC. Translated, it gives CAISGQPGQGGETQYF.

The chain joins TRBV2 to TRBJ1-1; D unresolved. Germline CDR1 and CDR2: SNHLY and FYNNEI. This CDR3 is built from 13 residues. Trimming shortened V by 4 bases and J by 5 bases, and 11 bases separated the two germline ends. The CDR3 DNA reads TGTGCCAGCAGTGTTAAACAGACAACTGAAGCTTTCTTT. Amino acid sequence: CASSVKQTTEAFF.

The rearrangement joins TRBV27 to TRBJ2-1; D is unresolved. This CDR3 region has 13 residues. The V end lost 6 bases, the J end lost 7 bases, and 13 bases lay between the germline ends. Per the germline V gene, CDR1 is MNHEY and CDR2 is SMNVEV (reference sequence). The CDR3 is CASSFPGLNEQFF. CDR3 nucleotide sequence: TGTGCCAGCAGCTTTCCGGGCTTAAATGAGCAGTTCTTC.

The genes are TRBV7-9 and TRBJ1-3; the match to TRBD1 covers 9 bases. Trimming removed 2 bases from V and 4 bases from J; junction bases left unmatched: 9. CDR3 size: 17 residues. Germline CDR1 SEHNR, CDR2 FQNEAQ (reference sequence). The CDR3 sequence is CASSLRLGTGHGNTIYF. CDR3 sequence (DNA): TGTGCCAGCAGCTTACGCCTCGGGACAGGGCACGGAAACACCATATATTTT.

This clone was found once. V usage is TRBV29-1 and J usage is TRBJ2-3, with TRBD2 identical over 8 bases. Germline V gene data show CDR1 as SQVTM and CDR2 as ANQGSEA. J gave up 3 bases and V 2 bases, and 10 bases lay outside the gene matches. The CDR3 has 16 residues. This CDR3 is CSVEPTREGVTDTQYF. The DNA of the CDR3 is TGCAGCGTTGAACCTACCCGGGAGGGGGTTACAGATACGCAGTATTTT.

Written as DNA, the CDR3 is TGTGCCAGCAGCTTGGACGAAAAACTGTTTTTT. This translates into CASSLDEKLFF. The chain uses TRBV7-6 and TRBJ1-4; D not certain. V lost 3 bases, J lost 8 bases, and 4 bases lay in between. CDR1 and CDR2 from the germline V gene are SGHVS and FNYEAQ. The CDR3 length is 11 residues.

The chain joins TRBV6-1 to TRBJ2-7, with unresolved D. V was trimmed by 3 bases and J by 2 bases, leaving 8 bases between them. Germline V lookup: CDR1 MNHNS, CDR2 SASEGT. The CDR3 loop spans 13 amino acids. CDR3 sequence: CASSDRSAYEQYF. The DNA of the CDR3 is TGTGCCAGCAGTGACAGGTCGGCCTACGAGCAGTACTTC.

This chain links TRBV19 with TRBJ1-1; possible D gene TRBD1, 5 bases. The length of the CDR3 is 14 residues. V lost 4 bases and J lost 3, with 12 bases in between. Germline-derived CDR1 and CDR2 are LNHDA and SQIVND (reference sequence). As DNA, the CDR3 is TGTGCCAGTAGTACCACCGACAGCTACACTGAAGCTTTCTTT. Its protein product is CASSTTDSYTEAFF.

The chain couples TRBV29-1 to TRBJ1-3, with D possibly TRBD1 on 5 matching bases. This CDR3 is 15 amino acids long. Germline loops: CDR1 SQVTM, CDR2 ANQGSEA. The ends were cut back, 4 bases at V and 0 bases at J, with 13 bases in the middle. CDR3 in DNA: TGCAGCGTTGTGGGCAGGGAACACTCTGGAAACACCATATATTTT. This codes for CSVVGREHSGNTIYF.

The CDR3 region has the DNA TGTGCCTGGAATAAAGCGGGAGTGACCGGGGAGCTGTTTTTT. Translating it yields CAWNKAGVTGELFF. The V and J genes are TRBV30 and TRBJ2-2; 8 nucleotides match TRBD2. The CDR3 consists of 14 residues. Germline CDR1 is GTSNPN and CDR2 is SVGIG (reference sequence). With 4 bases clipped from V and 5 bases from J, the junction kept 6 bases outside the gene matches.

There are a few counts of this clone. The chain couples TRBV2 to TRBJ1-2; D is uncertain. The CDR3 is made up of 11 amino acids. Trimming removed 3 bases from V and 7 bases from J, with 6 bases in between. The germline gives CDR1 SNHLY, CDR2 FYNNEI. CDR3 sequence reads: CASSDNLGYTF. The CDR3 DNA reads as TGTGCCAGCAGTGACAACCTTGGCTACACCTTC. Full variable domain (outside the CDR3, taken from reference TRBV2 and TRBJ1-2): EPEVTQTPSHQVTQMGQEVILRCVPISNHLYFYWYRQILGQKVEFLVSFYNNEISEKSEIFDDQFSVERPDGSNFTLKIRSTKLEDSAMYFCASSDNLGYTFGSGTRLTVV.

The chain uses TRBV5-1 and TRBJ2-5; D is ambiguous. Looked up from germline, CDR1 is SGHRS and CDR2 is YFSETQ. The V and J ends lost 4 bases and 5 bases respectively, with 6 bases between them. The CDR3 runs 11 residues. CDR3 sequence (DNA): TGCGCCAGCAGCGGGCTGGAGACCCAGTACTTC. This translates into CASSGLETQYF.

The chain joins TRBV12-2 to TRBJ1-4. TRBV12-2 is designated a pseudogene. The CDR3 loop spans 15 amino acids. DNA of the CDR3: TGTGCAAGTCGCCTCCGGGCACCCCGCCGGGAAAAACTGTTTTTT. This encodes CASRLRAPRREKLFF.

This rearrangement joins TRBV15 to TRBJ1-4; the match to TRBD1 covers 8 bases. The CDR3 consists of 15 residues. The germline gives CDR1 LNHNV, CDR2 YYDKDF (reference sequence). Trimming at V came to 5 bases and at J to 7 bases, leaving 9 bases not matched to a gene. CDR3 amino acids: CATSRRTGTGEKLFF. The CDR3 nucleotides read TGTGCCACCAGCCGCCGGACAGGGACGGGTGAAAAACTGTTTTTT.

V is TRBV29-1 and J is TRBJ2-3; D unclear. The CDR3 runs to 14 residues. Germline V gene data show CDR1 as SQVTM and CDR2 as ANQGSEA. V shed 5 bases and J shed 1 base, with 13 bases lying between them. The CDR3 reads CSVTPVGGTDTQYF. The CDR3, as DNA: TGCAGCGTTACCCCAGTGGGCGGCACAGATACGCAGTATTTT.

The rearrangement uses TRBV30 and TRBJ2-7, with TRBD1 as a possible D gene (6 bases). Looked up from germline, CDR1 is GTSNPN and CDR2 is SVGIG (reference sequence). Trimming left V 6 bases short and J 2 bases short, with 20 bases between. The CDR3 spans 15 residues. The CDR3 DNA follows: TGTGCCTGTCGGATCTACACAGGGCCAGCCTACGAGCAGTACTTC. It encodes CACRIYTGPAYEQYF. The full variable domain, its missing parts supplied by reference TRBV30 and TRBJ2-7, is SQTIHQWPATLVQPVGSPLSLECTVEGTSNPNLYWYRQAAGRGLQLLFYSVGIGQISSEVPQNLSASRPQDRQFILSSKKLLLSDSGFYLCACRIYTGPAYEQYFGPGTRLTVT.

The chain carries TRBV15 and TRBJ2-5; 7 bases line up with TRBD2. The CDR3 is 14 residues long. Losses at the gene ends were 1 base for V and 5 bases for J; bases not matched to a gene: 4. CDR1 and CDR2 from the germline V gene are LNHNV and YYDKDF (reference sequence). The CDR3 loop is CATSRGGGSETQYF. DNA for the CDR3: TGTGCCACCAGCAGAGGGGGGGGTTCGGAGACCCAGTACTTC.

This clone was seen just once. The chain recombines TRBV20-1 with TRBJ1-2, with 7 positions matching TRBD1. Trimming at V came to 3 bases and at J to 1 base, leaving 8 bases not matched to a gene. The CDR3 contains 15 residues. The germline V gene encodes CDR1 DFQATT and CDR2 SNEGSKA (reference sequence). CDR3 nucleotides: TGCAGTGCTAGTCCCGGGACAGATCTTAACTATGGCTACACCTTC. This codes for CSASPGTDLNYGYTF.

The gene calls are TRBV6-2 or TRBV6-3 and TRBJ2-7, with D tentatively TRBD1 or TRBD2 (5 bases each). The CDR3 runs to 14 residues. Looked up from germline, CDR1 is MNHEY and CDR2 is SVGEGT. Trimming left V 3 bases short and J 2 bases short, with 11 bases between. The CDR3 region is CASSYHGTPYEQYF. CDR3 nucleotides: TGTGCCAGCAGTTATCACGGGACCCCCTACGAGCAGTACTTC.

A single count supports this clone. The chain has TRBV12-3 or TRBV12-4 and TRBJ1-1; TRBD1 matches 7 bases. This CDR3 has 12 amino acids. Trimming cost V 6 bases and J 5 bases; bases outside gene matches: 3. CDR3 region: CASSTGVTEAFF. The CDR3 DNA follows: TGTGCCAGCAGCACAGGGGTTACTGAAGCTTTCTTT.

Regarding this clone: Other DNA sequences in this sample translate to the same CDR3. The CDR3 loop reads CASSESGSSYEQYF. In DNA, the CDR3 is TGCGCCAGCAGTGAGAGCGGGAGCTCCTACGAGCAGTACTTC. The rearrangement links TRBV10-1 to TRBJ2-7, with 8 bases identical to TRBD2. Germline CDR1 reads WNHNN; CDR2 reads SYGVQD (reference sequence). Trimming removed 2 bases from V and 0 bases from J; junction bases left unmatched: 0. CDR3 length equals 14 residues.

This rearrangement joins TRBV4-1 to TRBJ1-1, with D uncertain. Germline V lookup: CDR1 MGHRA, CDR2 YSYEKL. This CDR3 is 14 amino acids long. Trimming took off 1 base at V and 1 base at J, with 7 bases between the two ends. The chain's CDR3 is CASSQGDGNTEAFF. The CDR3 DNA reads TGCGCCAGCAGCCAAGGGGATGGGAACACTGAAGCTTTCTTT.

The V call is TRBV12-3 or TRBV12-4, the J call TRBJ1-1, with D tentatively TRBD1 (5 bases). The CDR3 has 11 residues. V was pared by 8 bases and J by 8 bases, with 12 bases between. DNA for the CDR3: TGTGCCAGCGGGGGGGGGTTGGAAGCTTTCTTT. Protein sequence: CASGGGLEAFF.